What follows describes a single T cell receptor (beta chain). The target of this receptor is not known. Base qualities are not at hand, and no much larger clone is one base apart. The germline ends are 9 bases apart after V is trimmed by 0 bases and J by 8 bases. CDR1 and CDR2, per the germline V gene, are SGDLS and YYNGEE. From cysteine to phenylalanine, the CDR3 is 14 amino acids long. Just CDR3 DNA is preserved here, 42 bases in frame from base 1. The library came from the immunoSEQ multiplex PCR assay. For the multiplex PCR, a mixture combining 60 forward primers for TCR Vbeta segments and 13 reverse primers for TCR Jbeta segments was used. The CDR3 region of rearranged TCR beta genes was amplified from genomic DNA with a multiplex PCR assay. On the Illumina HiSeq System, the amplified TCR beta libraries were sequenced as 87-base-pair reads. The original methods were these. In a later analysis, around 80 million unique TCR beta chains were counted across the roughly 610 repertoires, and approximately 11 million of these chains were shared by at least two donors. Raw reads were error-corrected and collapsed into unique sequences with a nearest-neighbor algorithm that merged closely related sequences to remove PCR and sequencing errors. Alignment of CDR3 sequences to IMGT reference sequences was used to assign V, D and J gene segments. Each retained sequence needed at least a six-nucleotide match to both a V gene segment and a J gene segment. Rearrangements were called productive when the CDR3 lacked stop codons and stayed in frame with V and J; all others were non-productive. Following IMGT convention, CDR3 was defined as the stretch from the second conserved V-encoded cysteine up to the conserved J-encoded phenylalanine. In an earlier analysis of roughly 610 of the donors, sequences lacking an unambiguous match to a single V gene segment were excluded. In an earlier analysis of 450 to 750 of the donors, a V segment was called functional when productive rearrangements were above 56.7%, and segregating when the standard deviation between donors exceeded 5%. A statistical classification framework was built to diagnose cytomegalovirus status from the catalog of TCR beta chain sequences. A later analysis assigned V and J genes by comparing TCR nucleotide sequences with IMGT/GENE-DB human TR gene sequences. Using the TCRdist pipeline, a later analysis assigned CDR3 sequences along with most-parsimonious VDJ recombination scenarios. In a later analysis, each TCR beta chain was defined by its CDR3 amino acid sequence together with its V-gene family, and reads lacking a unique V-gene family were excluded. In a later analysis, 450 to 600 highly shared, low-generation-probability nucleotide sequences were removed to address suspected cross-contamination and a sequencing artifact. In a later analysis, a clonal expansion index for each public chain was calculated from normalized within-repertoire ranks of inferred template counts. In a later analysis, generation probabilities were computed using a VDJ recombination model fitted to out-of-frame rearrangements, and the results were checked against IGoR. In a later analysis, TCR-TCR, TCR-HLA and TCR-CMV co-occurrence was scored with hypergeometric tests, and a repertoire-size bias correction was applied to TCR pairs. A later analysis estimated false discovery rates by permuting HLA or CMV assignments 20 times. In a later analysis, co-occurring TCRs were grouped with DBSCAN, and TCRdist sequence similarity was added when clustering was performed within HLA-allele-positive subsets. Co-occurrence clustering excluded repertoires with fewer than 30,000 or more than 120,000 public chains, plus five with anomalous nucleotide sharing. Not all clones reach the TCRdb copy of this immuneACCESS table, which keeps in-frame sequences only. Checked studies attribute under half of the gap to unresolved V genes and leave the rest unexplained. V, J and clone size derive from that table, while D and trimming were established from the DNA sequence. The table for this sample lists about 110,000 clones; under 80% of them were counted only once. Of the sample, roughly 3.7% is held by the ten largest clones.

The cohort comprised around 690 healthy bone marrow donors. All cohort members were sampled while nominally healthy, although unrecorded immune exposures were likely present. The donor was CMV seronegative and belonged to the group of over 350 seronegative cohort members. A peripheral blood sample was provided by each donor, and peripheral blood mononuclear cells were used for TCR beta sequencing. Genomic DNA extraction from the blood cell samples was performed with the Qiagen DNeasy Blood Extraction Kit. The sample originates from a study of cytomegalovirus exposure and HLA in healthy donors (dated by TCRdb to the late 2010s). For the wider study: According to an earlier analysis of 587 of the donors, roughly 180 million T cells yielded 120 million or so unique TCR beta sequences and approximately 300 Gb of sequence data. About 310 gigabases of sequencing data and 78 million or so unique TCR sequences were included in an early release covering around 600 HLA-typed donors. Among the roughly 400 genotyped donors, about 85% belonged to the genetic ancestry cluster associated with self-reported Caucasian donors. The study aimed to test whether cataloging public T cell receptors could reveal signatures of past pathogen exposure. Using immunosequencing, the study profiled T cell repertoires from around 680 subjects and related those repertoires to cytomegalovirus serostatus. Besides the first cohort of 666 subjects, a separate validation cohort made up of 120 different subjects was used. High-throughput TCR immunosequencing, statistical association of individual TCRs with disease status, and machine learning were combined to predict cytomegalovirus infection status. A later analysis re-analyzed previously published TCR beta repertoires from 550 to 700 donors and added high-resolution HLA genotyping to study TCR occurrence patterns. The later analysis used no new phenotypic data to find candidate immune exposures, relying instead on TCR beta sequences and their occurrence across donors. An earlier analysis of around 640 of the donors used high-throughput TCR beta sequencing to judge whether each TCR beta V gene segment behaved as functional or pseudogenic. Donor age, sex, ethnicity and CMV serostatus were compiled together with the repertoire data. A later genetic analysis used genome-wide SNP genotypes for about 60% of the roughly 700 donors, treating that subset as a discovery cohort. Every repertoire in the discovery cohort had been generated on one and the same sequencing platform. HLA typing covered class I and class II loci at four-digit resolution. Typing coverage differed by locus: A, B, C, DRB1 and DQB1 were typed in roughly 629-640 donors, DQA1 in 500 to 550, DPA1 in approximately 600, and DPB1 in roughly 450. Roughly 5 DR-DQ haplotypes were treated as single units for association and clustering because of strong linkage in the cohort. On average, roughly 200,000 unique TCR beta nucleotide sequences were sequenced per donor among a few hundred genotyped donors of the cohort, with 15% to 20% of those sequences being non-productive. The paper's findings and limits, for the study overall: A later genetic analysis associated a missense DCLRE1C variant with V-gene and J-gene trimming of TCR beta chains, and an independent cohort replicated the association. Correlated functional status among segregating V segments might be attributable to linkage disequilibrium, but an unknown experimental factor could not be ruled out. Across donors, most TCR sequences were observed very rarely, whereas some public TCRs were present in many individuals. The authors suggested that the approach could potentially be extended to other disease states and immunological phenotypes. The study listed 150 to 200 TCR beta chains as associated with cytomegalovirus. Strong co-occurrence of HLA alleles, especially DR and DQ, made assigning TCR associations to individual alleles difficult. The sequencing pipeline was judged likely to have produced a cluster of highly shared sequence variants as a technical artifact. In an earlier analysis of roughly 560 of the donors, most TCR beta V segments were observed in productive rearrangements about 90% or about 30% of the time, broadly matching IMGT annotations. According to a later genetic analysis, donors in an Asian-associated ancestry cluster had fewer N-insertions in productive TCRs than the approximately 650-donor mean. In a later analysis, TCR association rates were found to vary across HLA loci, with the most associated TCRs seen for DRB1 alleles and the fewest for HLA-C alleles. The cohort was sequenced for TCR beta chains only, and without alpha or paired-chain data the features that could be detected were limited. In a later analysis, most CMV-associated TCR beta chains were found to appear HLA-restricted, with HLA associations seemingly driven largely by CMV exposure. At a false discovery rate of 0.05, a later analysis linked around 17,000 TCR beta sequences to specific HLA alleles. In a later analysis, several top co-occurrence clusters were reported to appear linked to parvovirus B19, influenza, CMV and Epstein-Barr virus. Roughly uniform sequencing depth across donors was assumed in presence/absence analyses, although this assumption may not hold. In vitro tests confirmed that a few of the cytomegalovirus-associated TCR beta chains recognize cytomegalovirus antigens. Because counts were too low, about 15 rarely observed V segments, including chromosome 9 orphons, were left out of the earlier analysis of approximately 500 of the donors. A further reported finding was that TCR beta sequences accurately predicted the HLA-A and HLA-B alleles for most subjects in the first cohort. The 87-base-pair reads could not distinguish some IMGT-functional V segments, including TRBV6-2 and TRBV6-3, so those segments were excluded. In both the original and validation cohorts, the classifier was reported to diagnose cytomegalovirus status with high specificity and sensitivity. In a later analysis, HLA-associated TCR beta chains showed more clonal expansion and lower generation probabilities than non-associated chains that were equally common. HLA typing was unavailable for some donors at each locus, so association tests used only the typed subset. Immune exposure information for the cohort was limited to CMV serostatus.

The TCR comes from a man in his fifties or sixties in good health and CMV-seronegative. The V gene is TRBV9 and the J gene is TRBJ1-6, with TRBD1 as a weak D call on 6 bases. The sequenced sample was PBMCs. The base sequence is TGTGCCAGCAGCGTAGTTTCAGGGGATTCACCCCTCCACTTT. This sequence encodes CASSVVSGDSPLHF.